This T cell receptor (beta chain) came from a study of cytomegalovirus exposure and HLA in healthy donors (dated by TCRdb to 2015 to 2018). A note on the overall study: According to a later analysis, one platform produced both the 100 to 150 validation repertoires and the 730 or so repertoires of the first cohort. The aim of the study was to test whether cataloging public T cell receptors could identify signatures of past pathogen exposure. A separate validation cohort of roughly 110 different subjects was used in addition to the roughly 670-subject first cohort. High-throughput TCR immunosequencing, statistical association of individual TCRs with disease status, and machine learning were combined to predict cytomegalovirus infection status.

Library method: the immunoSEQ multiplex PCR assay. In the authors' own workflow: A statistical classification framework was built to diagnose cytomegalovirus status from the catalog of TCR beta chain sequences. As stored in TCRdb, this immuneACCESS dataset retains in-frame rearrangements with V and J assigned. A fraction of the clones does not appear; measured against another copy, unresolved V genes explain less than half of the discrepancy, and the remainder lacks a known reason. That table gives V, J and clone size, and the DNA gave D and trimming. The sample has about 260,000 clones on record, roughly 87% of them singletons. Around 3.3% of the sample rests with the top ten. Concerning this clone: Its antigen is not yet known. No base quality information exists; no much larger clone differs at one position.

What the research found in general, with its limitations: According to the authors, the approach could potentially be generalized to other disease states and immunological phenotypes. Of the cluster scores, about 94% were above 0 in a later analysis, which found that TCRs clustered in the first cohort also tended to co-occur in the 120 validation repertoires. Cytomegalovirus status was reported to be diagnosed by the classifier with high specificity and sensitivity in both the original and validation cohorts. Across donors, most TCR sequences were observed very rarely, whereas some public TCRs were present in many individuals. In vitro tests confirmed that a few of the cytomegalovirus-associated TCR beta chains recognize cytomegalovirus antigens. A later analysis lacked HLA typing for the validation cohort, so it scored co-occurrence in that cohort across all 110 or so repertoires. A total of fewer than 200 TCR beta chains were listed by the study as associated with cytomegalovirus.

Donors formed part of the validation cohort, which comprised about 120 subjects and was distinct from the first cohort of 666 subjects. This TCR came from a woman aged 25 to 45 in good health and CMV-seronegative. Sample: PBMCs.

The CDR3 has the sequence CASKPWRESTGELFF. The nucleotide sequence is TGTGCCAGCAAACCTTGGCGGGAGAGCACCGGGGAGCTGTTTTTT. Rearrangement joined TRBV7-6 to TRBJ2-2; TRBD2 aligns with 7 central bases. Inclusive of the bounding cysteine and phenylalanine, the CDR3 is 15 residues long. The entry retains the CDR3 DNA only, 45 bases that are in frame from base 1. CDR1 SGHVS and CDR2 FNYEAQ were looked up in the germline V gene. Trimming takes 7 bases off V and 4 bases off J; junction bases not matched to a gene: 9.